The 32 T cell receptor beta chains reported below all come from one sample, sequenced in a study of blood T cell repertoires in COVID-19. Here immunoSEQ multiplex PCR was the method, and the copy in TCRdb shows in-frame clones only, minus some. The repertoire holds about 20,000 clones, with roughly nine tenths as singletons. Sequenced input: peripheral blood. These receptor sequences come from a human donor in a cohort sampled during active COVID-19.

The V call is TRBV19, the J call TRBJ2-2, with 9 bases aligning to TRBD1. The germline gives CDR1 LNHDA, CDR2 SQIVND (reference sequence). The CDR3 consists of 15 residues. Germline trimming cut 5 bases from V and 7 bases from J; bases unmatched to any gene: 8. The DNA for the CDR3 is TGTGCCAGTAGTTCCACGGGACAGGGTATCGGGGAGCTGTTTTTT. Amino acids: CASSSTGQGIGELFF.

The CDR3 sequence: CASSSGQYSGNTIYF. CDR3 DNA sequence: TGTGCCAGCAGCTCGGGACAATACTCTGGAAACACCATATATTTT. V usage is TRBV5-8 and J usage is TRBJ1-3; tentatively, D is TRBD1 (6 bases). The CDR3 has 15 amino acids. Germline values: CDR1 SGHTS, CDR2 YDEGEE. Trimming took off 3 bases at V and 0 bases at J, with 10 bases between the two ends.

The chain recombines TRBV2 with TRBJ1-5; D is ambiguous. CDR3 length equals 14 residues. CDR1 is SNHLY, CDR2 FYNNEI, per germline. V was shortened by 8 bases and J by 9 bases, with 20 bases between the two germline ends. The CDR3 loop is CASGERKLGWPQHF. In DNA, the CDR3 is TGTGCCAGCGGGGAGAGAAAACTGGGGTGGCCCCAGCATTTT. The whole variable domain, filled in from reference TRBV2 and TRBJ1-5, reads EPEVTQTPSHQVTQMGQEVILRCVPISNHLYFYWYRQILGQKVEFLVSFYNNEISEKSEIFDDQFSVERPDGSNFTLKIRSTKLEDSAMYFCASGERKLGWPQHFGDGTRLSIL.

This rearrangement joins TRBV2 to TRBJ2-1; D is undetermined. V was trimmed by 2 bases and J by 7 bases, leaving 6 bases between them. This CDR3 is 12 amino acids long. Germline values: CDR1 SNHLY, CDR2 FYNNEI. The CDR3 nucleotides read TGTGCCAGCAGTGAACTCTCGAATGAGCAGTTCTTC. Protein: CASSELSNEQFF. The entire variable domain, with the rest obtained from reference TRBV2 and TRBJ2-1, is as follows: EPEVTQTPSHQVTQMGQEVILRCVPISNHLYFYWYRQILGQKVEFLVSFYNNEISEKSEIFDDQFSVERPDGSNFTLKIRSTKLEDSAMYFCASSELSNEQFFGPGTRLTVL.

This chain connects TRBV7-2 to TRBJ2-7; 10 nucleotides match TRBD2. The V and J ends lost 2 bases and 6 bases, in that order; junction bases with no gene match: 4. Germline assignment: CDR1 SGHTA and CDR2 FQGNSA. The length of the CDR3 is 14 residues. The CDR3: CASSLSGGGGEQYF. In DNA form, the CDR3 reads TGTGCCAGCAGCTTAAGCGGGGGGGGTGGCGAGCAGTACTTC.

In its sample, this clone was seen a few times. The chain uses TRBV9 and TRBJ2-1; 9 bases are shared with TRBD2. V lost 4 bases, J lost 8 bases, and 13 bases stayed unmatched. Germline V gene data show CDR1 as SGDLS and CDR2 as YYNGEE. The CDR3 loop spans 16 amino acids. The CDR3 here is CASSPPVASGKDEQFF. The CDR3 DNA sequence: TGTGCCAGCAGCCCTCCGGTGGCTAGCGGGAAAGATGAGCAGTTCTTC.

This clone was seen once. The chain recombines TRBV7-9 with TRBJ2-7; D is uncertain. Trimming left V 2 bases short and J 2 bases short, with 10 bases between. The CDR3 runs to 14 residues. Germline CDR1 is SEHNR and CDR2 is FQNEAQ (reference sequence). The CDR3 DNA reads TGTGCCAGCAGCTTACCTGCAGTTGCCTACGAGCAGTACTTC. This translates into CASSLPAVAYEQYF.

The chain joins TRBV9 to TRBJ1-4; D is unclear. The CDR3 sequence is 14 residues long. CDR1 is SGDLS, CDR2 YYNGEE, per germline. V was cut by 2 bases and J by 0 bases, with 5 bases left in between. This CDR3 reads CASSVAATNEKLFF. The CDR3 DNA follows: TGTGCCAGCAGCGTGGCAGCAACTAATGAAAAACTGTTTTTT.

This clone was seen a handful of times. This chain joins TRBV24-1 and TRBJ2-3; TRBD1 agrees at 9 bases. Germline CDR1 is KGHDR and CDR2 is SFDVKD. The CDR3 contains 16 residues. V shed 4 bases, J shed 7 bases, and the junction held 11 bases outside the gene matches. DNA for the CDR3: TGTGCCACCAGTGAACCCACAGGGGGCAGACGACATACGCAGTATTTT. Translating it yields CATSEPTGGRRHTQYF.

This chain joins TRBV9 and TRBJ2-7, with D maybe TRBD1 (6 bases). This CDR3 is 18 amino acids long. V was cut by 4 bases and J by 4 bases, with 27 bases left in between. Germline V gives CDR1 SGDLS, CDR2 YYNGEE. The CDR3 here is CASSPHRTPQGHLYEQYF. The CDR3 coding sequence is TGTGCCAGCAGCCCCCATCGAACCCCACAGGGTCATCTGTACGAGCAGTACTTC. The variable domain in full, completed from reference TRBV9 and TRBJ2-7, reads DSGVTQTPKHLITATGQRVTLRCSPRSGDLSVYWYQQSLDQGLQFLIQYYNGEERAKGNILERFSAQQFPDLHSELNLSSLELGDSALYFCASSPHRTPQGHLYEQYFGPGTRLTVT.

This chain uses TRBV7-2 with TRBJ1-1; 7 positions agree with TRBD1. The CDR3 has 14 amino acids. Trimming cost V 5 bases and J 6 bases; bases outside gene matches: 9. The germline gives CDR1 SGHTA, CDR2 FQGNSA. This CDR3 reads CASSQTGLAAEAFF. Written as DNA, the CDR3 is TGTGCCAGCAGCCAGACAGGGCTTGCGGCTGAAGCTTTCTTT.

The chain is built from TRBV28 and TRBJ2-2, with D maybe TRBD2 (5 bases). Trimming left V 11 bases short and J 8 bases short, with 21 bases between. The length of the CDR3 is 14 residues. Germline V CDR1 and CDR2: MDHEN, SYDVKM. The CDR3 DNA reads as TGTGCCGGGAGTGACACTAGTCGAACAGGGGAGCTGTTTTTT. It encodes CAGSDTSRTGELFF.

The chain recombines TRBV29-1 with TRBJ2-7; D is ambiguous. CDR3 length: 11 amino acids. V dropped 4 bases and J dropped 5 bases, with 9 bases sitting between them. The germline CDR1 and CDR2 sequences are SQVTM and ANQGSEA. The CDR3 loop is CSVVLRDEQYV. The CDR3 DNA follows: TGCAGCGTTGTTCTCCGGGACGAGCAGTACGTC.

This chain connects TRBV15 to TRBJ1-2; 9 nucleotides line up with TRBD1. The junction had 10 bases not matched to a gene; V was cut back by 2 bases and J by 3 bases. Looked up from germline, CDR1 is LNHNV and CDR2 is YYDKDF (reference sequence). This CDR3 is 17 amino acids long. CDR3 coding DNA: TGTGCCACCAGCAGACTGACAGGGGGTTACGATGACTATGGCTACACCTTC. Amino acids: CATSRLTGGYDDYGYTF.

V and J are TRBV19 and TRBJ2-6; D unresolved. V shed 3 bases and J shed 1 base, with 13 bases lying between them. The V gene's germline CDR1 is LNHDA and CDR2 SQIVND (reference sequence). The CDR3 is 17 residues long. DNA for the CDR3: TGTGCCAGTAGTATTCGACCCGACTGGTCTGGGGCCAACGTCCTGACTTTC. It is translated as CASSIRPDWSGANVLTF.

This chain connects TRBV10-3 to TRBJ2-3, with 9 bases aligning to TRBD1. The CDR3 runs 14 residues. The V segment lost 6 bases and the J segment 3 bases; nucleotides outside the gene matches: 4. Germline values: CDR1 ENHRY, CDR2 SYGVKD. The CDR3 sequence: CAIRDGTGTDTQYF. The CDR3 bases are TGTGCCATCAGAGACGGGACAGGGACAGATACGCAGTATTTT.

This sequence joins TRBV4-3 and TRBJ2-2, with 11 nucleotides matching TRBD2. With V trimmed by 0 bases and J by 3 bases, 12 bases remained unmatched. From germline, CDR1 is LGHNA and CDR2 YSLEER. There are 20 residues in the CDR3. The CDR3 nucleotides read TGCGCCAGCAGCCAAGATTTGGTGGCGGGGACTAGCGGAGACACCGGGGAGCTGTTTTTT. Protein: CASSQDLVAGTSGDTGELFF.

The sample holds one count of this clone. This chain uses TRBV4-1 with TRBJ2-1; D gene unclear. V lost 2 bases to trimming and J lost 2 bases, with 7 bases between them. The CDR3 contains 14 residues. From germline, CDR1 is MGHRA and CDR2 YSYEKL. CDR3 bases: TGCGCCAGCAGCCAATCGCGGACCTACAATGAGCAGTTCTTC. It yields the protein CASSQSRTYNEQFF.

V and J are TRBV9 and TRBJ1-1; D is uncertain. CDR1 and CDR2 from the germline V gene are SGDLS and YYNGEE. V lost 0 bases and J lost 6, with 9 bases in between. This CDR3 spans 13 amino acids. CDR3 residues: CASSVDPGAEAFF. The CDR3 DNA sequence: TGTGCCAGCAGCGTAGACCCCGGAGCTGAAGCTTTCTTT.

This chain uses TRBV5-4 with TRBJ2-3, with 7 bases matching TRBD2. CDR3 size: 15 residues. The V and J ends lost 0 bases and 7 bases, in that order; junction bases with no gene match: 8. CDR1 SGHNT and CDR2 YYREEE come from the germline V gene (reference sequence). The DNA of the CDR3 is TGTGCCAGCAGCTTGGACGGCGGGGGAACGAATACGCAGTATTTT. Translating it yields CASSLDGGGTNTQYF.

This clone appeared a single time. The chain uses TRBV27 and TRBJ2-7, with D tentatively TRBD1 (5 bases). Trimming removed 1 base at V and 8 bases at J, with 12 bases between. CDR1 MNHEY and CDR2 SMNVEV come from the germline V gene (reference sequence). This CDR3 has 13 residues. For the CDR3, the DNA is TGTGCCAGCAGTTTATGGTCACAGGAGAAGCAGTACTTC. It encodes CASSLWSQEKQYF.

This sequence joins TRBV7-9 and TRBJ2-3, with 8 bases aligning to TRBD2. Germline values: CDR1 SEHNR, CDR2 FQNEAQ (reference sequence). There are 15 residues in the CDR3. Losses at the gene ends were 3 bases for V and 7 bases for J; bases not matched to a gene: 9. The CDR3 spells CASSLSGSRTNTQYF. The CDR3 DNA follows: TGTGCCAGCAGCTTGAGCGGGAGTAGGACAAATACGCAGTATTTT. The entire variable domain, with the rest obtained from reference TRBV7-9 and TRBJ2-3, is as follows: DTGVSQNPRHKITKRGQNVTFRCDPISEHNRLYWYRQTLGQGPEFLTYFQNEAQLEKSRLLSDRFSAERPKGSFSTLEIQRTEQGDSAMYLCASSLSGSRTNTQYFGPGTRLTVL.

This chain joins TRBV19 and TRBJ1-2, with 12 bases aligning to TRBD1. CDR3 length: 15 amino acids. The V segment lost 6 bases and the J segment 2 bases; nucleotides outside the gene matches: 4. Germline lookup yields CDR1 LNHDA and CDR2 SQIVND (reference sequence). The CDR3 coding sequence is TGTGCCAGTAGCCCAGGGACAGGGGGCAACTATGGCTACACCTTC. It specifies CASSPGTGGNYGYTF.

This rearrangement joins TRBV7-9 to TRBJ2-5; 8 nucleotides match TRBD1. The CDR3 is 13 residues long. Germline V gene lookup returns CDR1 SEHNR and CDR2 FQNEAQ (reference sequence). J gave up 7 bases and V 2 bases, and 3 bases lay outside the gene matches. The CDR3 here is CASSLSDRVTQYF. In DNA, the CDR3 is TGTGCCAGCAGCTTATCGGACAGGGTGACCCAGTACTTC.

V gene TRBV6-5 combines with J gene TRBJ1-1; 8 bases are shared with TRBD1. The J segment lost 6 bases and the V segment lost 6 bases, leaving 9 bases of the junction unmatched. This CDR3 contains 14 residues. Germline CDR1 reads MNHEY; CDR2 reads SVGAGI. CDR3 DNA: TGTGCCAGCAGCCTGGACAGGGTCAGGGCTGAAGCTTTCTTT. This sequence encodes CASSLDRVRAEAFF.

This chain connects TRBV5-1 to TRBJ2-7; maybe TRBD1 (5 bases). V gave up 4 bases and J gave up 2 bases, with 13 bases separating them. The CDR3 sequence is 14 residues long. Germline assignment: CDR1 SGHRS and CDR2 YFSETQ. The CDR3 is CASSPLDTAYEQYF. In DNA form, the CDR3 reads TGCGCCAGCAGCCCCTTGGACACCGCCTACGAGCAGTACTTC.

This rearrangement joins TRBV11-1 to TRBJ1-4, with 8 bases matching TRBD1. The CDR3 runs 14 residues. V lost 3 bases and J lost 8; bases outside the gene matches: 5. Germline V gene data show CDR1 as SGHAT and CDR2 as FQDESV (reference sequence). The CDR3 DNA reads as TGTGCCAGCAGCTTTCAGGGGGCAGGGGAAAAACTGTTTTTT. Residues: CASSFQGAGEKLFF. The full variable domain, its missing parts supplied by reference TRBV11-1 and TRBJ1-4, is EAEVAQSPRYKITEKSQAVAFWCDPISGHATLYWYRQILGQGPELLVQFQDESVVDDSQLPKDRFSAERLKGVDSTLKIQPAELGDSAMYLCASSFQGAGEKLFFGSGTQLSVL.

The chain joins TRBV28 to TRBJ1-2; tentative D call: TRBD1 (5 bases). The CDR3 has 11 amino acids. Trimming removed 8 bases from V and 2 bases from J, with 6 bases in between. Germline CDR1 reads MDHEN; CDR2 reads SYDVKM. CDR3: CASRGNYGYTF. CDR3 nucleotides: TGTGCCAGCCGGGGGAACTATGGCTACACCTTC.

This chain joins TRBV7-2 and TRBJ2-3; D call uncertain. CDR1 is SGHTA, CDR2 FQGNSA, per germline. The V end lost 1 base, the J end lost 8 bases, and 13 bases lay between the germline ends. There are 14 residues in the CDR3. In DNA form, the CDR3 reads TGTGCCAGCAGCTTAGATTTCACAAGTCGTACGCAGTATTTT. Translation: CASSLDFTSRTQYF.

The rearrangement uses TRBV28 and TRBJ2-5; 7 bases are shared with TRBD2. Trimming took 2 bases from V and 4 from J; bases not matched to a gene: 7. The CDR3 totals 15 residues. Germline values: CDR1 MDHEN, CDR2 SYDVKM. CDR3 sequence: CASSLSGVPRETQYF. The CDR3 DNA reads as TGTGCCAGCAGTTTAAGCGGGGTGCCGCGAGAGACCCAGTACTTC.

The genes are TRBV4-1 and TRBJ1-4; D is unclear. Trimming took 2 bases from V and 10 from J, leaving 5 bases between them. Germline V gene lookup returns CDR1 MGHRA and CDR2 YSYEKL. The CDR3 totals 11 residues. The CDR3 reads CASSQNRKLFF. CDR3 nucleotides: TGCGCCAGCAGCCAAAACAGAAAACTGTTTTTT.

This clone was observed a handful of times. The V call is TRBV2, the J call TRBJ2-2, with 14 bases aligning to TRBD2. J lost 7 bases, V lost 6 bases, and 7 bases had no gene match. CDR1 SNHLY and CDR2 FYNNEI come from the germline V gene. This CDR3 has 16 amino acids. CDR3 region: CASSWTSGGLNGELFF. CDR3 DNA sequence: TGTGCCAGCAGCTGGACTAGCGGGGGGCTGAACGGGGAGCTGTTTTTT.